These 19 T cell receptor beta chains originate from one sample sequenced in a study of molecular identifiers for immune sequencing clone quantification. TCRdb called the PCR reads again in MiXCR, with one record for every CDR3 protein. This table has some 580,000 distinct CDR3 sequences, roughly 25% appearing once. Material for sequencing was naive CD8+ T cells from blood, with Jurkat cell RNA spiked in. The subset denotes: FACS-sorted CD8+CD4-CCR7+CD45RA+ naive T cells. These TCRs come from a human donor in good health. Some libraries in this study had Jurkat cell RNA spiked in.

About this clonotype: This could be a read error, since a much larger clone is one nucleotide away. This chain joins TRBV3-1 and TRBJ2-3; 8 bases map to TRBD2. The CDR3 is made up of 18 amino acids. Germline CDR1 is LGHDT and CDR2 is YNNKEL (reference sequence). CDR3 amino acids: CVSSQDIFKRESTDTQYF. CDR3 sequence (DNA): TGTGTCAGCAGCCAAGATATTTTCAAGCGGGAGTCCACAGATACGCAGTATTTT.

This clonotype has just a few counts. A read error may produce the germline difference seen at one junction end. V usage is TRBV4-2 and J usage is TRBJ2-7; 7 bases are shared with TRBD1. This CDR3 is 14 amino acids long. Germline-derived CDR1 and CDR2 are LGHNA and YNFKEQ. The CDR3 region has the DNA TGTGCCAGCAGCCCCCGGGACAGCTCCTACGCGCAGTACTTC. Amino acid sequence: CASSPRDSSYAQYF.

The chain employs TRBV5-4 and TRBJ2-7; the D gene is possibly TRBD1 (6 bases). Between the trimmed V and J ends, which lost 2 bases and 6 bases, there was a span of 21 bases. Germline values: CDR1 SGHNT, CDR2 YYREEE (reference sequence). This CDR3 contains 16 residues. The CDR3 nucleotides read TGTGCCAGCAGCTTCGGGACCCGACAGGTACTCCTCGAGCAGTACTTC. Protein product: CASSFGTRQVLLEQYF.

J is TRBJ2-3 and V is TRBV9; D perhaps matches TRBD2 (6 bases). Looked up from germline, CDR1 is SGDLS and CDR2 is YYNGEE. The CDR3 runs to 15 residues. V gave up 4 bases and J gave up 6 bases, with 18 bases separating them. The CDR3 DNA reads TGTGCCAGCAGCACTACAAGGCAGGGAGGTGATACGCAGTATTTT. The encoded protein is CASSTTRQGGDTQYF.

V and J are TRBV29-1 and TRBJ2-1, with D possibly being TRBD2 (6 bases). The germline V gene encodes CDR1 SQVTM and CDR2 ANQGSEA. This CDR3 spans 13 amino acids. The V end lost 4 bases, the J end lost 7 bases, and 14 bases lay between the germline ends. DNA of the CDR3: TGCAGCGTTGCCATCCTAGCGACAAATGAGCAGTTCTTC. Translation gives CSVAILATNEQFF.

On this clonotype: A much larger clone differs from this one at a single base, so this may be a read error. CDR3 loop: CSARDRLAGAKTDTQYF. CDR3 bases: TGCAGTGCTAGAGATCGCCTAGCGGGGGCTAAGACAGATACGCAGTATTTT. V usage is TRBV20-1 and J usage is TRBJ2-3, with 10 bases aligning to TRBD2. J gave up 3 bases and V 0 bases, and 9 bases lay outside the gene matches. From germline, CDR1 is DFQATT and CDR2 SNEGSKA (reference sequence). The length of the CDR3 is 17 residues.

This clonotype was observed a handful of times. The V gene is TRBV20-1, the J gene TRBJ1-1; 8 bases align to TRBD1. This CDR3 has 17 residues. Unmatched junction bases numbered 10, after V lost 1 base and J lost 0 bases. The V gene's germline CDR1 is DFQATT and CDR2 SNEGSKA (reference sequence). In DNA form, the CDR3 reads TGCAGTGCTAGAGGGGCAGGACAGGGTCTTATGAACACTGAAGCTTTCTTT. It encodes CSARGAGQGLMNTEAFF.

This chain connects TRBV13 to TRBJ2-3; 9 nucleotides agree with TRBD2. Germline V gives CDR1 PRHDT, CDR2 FYEKMQ (reference sequence). The CDR3 length is 17 residues. V lost 2 bases to trimming and J lost 0 bases; unmatched junction nucleotides: 6. This CDR3 reads CASSLWGGGASTDTQYF. The DNA of the CDR3 is TGTGCCAGCAGCTTATGGGGCGGGGGGGCTAGCACAGATACGCAGTATTTT.

The V call is TRBV7-6, the J call TRBJ1-1; D remains unclear. Trimming took 1 base from V and 0 from J, leaving 9 bases between them. Germline assignment: CDR1 SGHVS and CDR2 FNYEAQ. The CDR3 runs to 15 residues. CDR3 protein: CASSLGVTMNTEAFF. The DNA for the CDR3 is TGTGCCAGCAGCTTAGGCGTGACAATGAACACTGAAGCTTTCTTT. The entire variable domain, with the rest obtained from reference TRBV7-6 and TRBJ1-1, is as follows: GAGVSQSPRYKVTKRGQDVALRCDPISGHVSLYWYRQALGQGPEFLTYFNYEAQQDKSGLPNDRFSAERPEGSISTLTIQRTEQRDSAMYRCASSLGVTMNTEAFFGQGTRLTVV.

The rearrangement joins TRBV12-5 to TRBJ1-1; 8 bases fit TRBD1. CDR1 LGHNT and CDR2 FRNRAP come from the germline V gene. The CDR3 runs 18 residues. V was pared by 1 base and J by 0 bases, with 10 bases of the junction left unmatched. The CDR3 loop is CASGLELCTDRVNTEAFF. The CDR3 DNA reads TGTGCTAGTGGTTTGGAACTATGTACGGACAGGGTGAACACTGAAGCTTTCTTT.

This clonotype has a count of ten or more. This chain connects TRBV29-1 to TRBJ1-1, with D perhaps TRBD1 (5 bases). Trimming stripped 7 bases from V and 0 bases from J, with 15 bases between. The CDR3 consists of 14 residues. Germline V lookup: CDR1 SQVTM, CDR2 ANQGSEA. CDR3: CSAEGIPVNTEAFF. In nucleotides, the CDR3 is TGCAGCGCTGAGGGGATACCGGTGAACACTGAAGCTTTCTTT.

The table lists this clonotype with a few counts. This chain links TRBV5-6 with TRBJ2-7, with TRBD2 matching over 9 bases. The CDR3 has 14 amino acids. Germline CDR1 and CDR2: SGHDT and YYEEEE. V lost 4 bases and J lost 5; bases outside the gene matches: 7. DNA of the CDR3: TGTGCCAGCAGCCCTTTGCGGGAGGGAAACGAGCAGTACTTC. It is translated as CASSPLREGNEQYF.

This clonotype came up a few times. This chain links TRBV11-2 with TRBJ2-2; D call uncertain. There are 19 residues in the CDR3. Germline V lookup: CDR1 SGHAT, CDR2 FQNNGV. Trimming pared 5 bases from V and 5 bases from J, leaving 27 bases between. This chain's CDR3 is CASSQEACGWARETGELFF. DNA for the CDR3: TGTGCCAGCAGCCAAGAAGCCTGTGGCTGGGCTAGAGAGACCGGGGAGCTGTTTTTT.

The table lists this clonotype with many counts. The chain's CDR3 is CASSSAIAGGRNEQFF. The DNA of the CDR3 is TGTGCCAGCAGCTCTGCTATAGCGGGGGGGCGCAATGAGCAGTTCTTC. The chain carries TRBV11-2 and TRBJ2-1, with 11 bases lining up with TRBD2. Trimming at V came to 4 bases and at J to 6 bases, leaving 8 bases not matched to a gene. The germline V gene has CDR1 SGHAT and CDR2 FQNNGV. The CDR3 spans 16 residues.

As for this clonotype: A clone one base away is much larger, so this may be a read error. CDR3 coding DNA: TGCGCCAGCAGGAGACAGGGATTGAACACTGAAGCTTTCTTT. Its translation is CASRRQGLNTEAFF. The rearrangement links TRBV4-1 to TRBJ1-1; 7 nucleotides match TRBD1. Germline CDR1 is MGHRA and CDR2 is YSYEKL. Germline trimming cut 6 bases from V and 0 bases from J; bases unmatched to any gene: 4. The CDR3 spans 14 residues.

This clonotype has more than one count but fewer than ten. The junction departs from the called germline gene at one end, perhaps through a read error. The chain couples TRBV7-8 to TRBJ2-1; D possibly corresponds to TRBD2 (5 bases). The CDR3 loop spans 15 amino acids. Germline-derived CDR1 and CDR2 are SGHVS and FQNEAQ. The CDR3 protein is CVSSLTGILGNEQFF. The CDR3 DNA reads TGTGTCAGCAGCTTAACCGGGATCCTGGGGAATGAGCAGTTCTTC.

This clonotype was observed many times. This chain links TRBV7-9 with TRBJ2-4; TRBD1 matches at 8 bases. V dropped 5 bases and J dropped 14; count of bases not matched to a gene: 8. This CDR3 comprises 12 residues. Germline V gene lookup returns CDR1 SEHNR and CDR2 FQNEAQ (reference sequence). The CDR3 DNA follows: TGTGCCAGCAGCACGCTACAGGGGGTAGAGTACTTC. Residues: CASSTLQGVEYF.

Points on this clonotype: This may stem from a read error, because a much larger clone lies one nucleotide away. The chain employs TRBV20-1 and TRBJ1-1; D possibly corresponds to TRBD1 (5 bases). This CDR3 comprises 15 residues. CDR1 DFQATT and CDR2 SNEGSKA come from the germline V gene (reference sequence). V gave up 0 bases and J gave up 1 base, with 12 bases separating them. CDR3 loop: CSARDVDTRNTEAFF. For the CDR3, the DNA is TGCAGTGCTAGAGATGTGGACACTAGGAACACTGAAGCTTTCTTT.

As concerns this clonotype: Possible read error: a much larger clone is one base away. The rearrangement links TRBV7-8 to TRBJ1-1, with a possible D match to TRBD1 (5 bases). This CDR3 is 15 amino acids long. In germline, CDR1 is SGHVS, CDR2 FQNEAQ. The CDR3 loop reads CASNLEQGGYTEAFF. Here the CDR3 DNA reads TGTGCCAGCAACTTAGAGCAGGGCGGATACACTGAAGCTTTCTTT.